One and the same sample provided the 10 T cell receptor beta chains below, sequenced in a study of blood T cells in healthy people across ages. A second PCR of about 7 to 12 cycles used a sample-barcoded 5' primer and a J-beta primer mix. TCRdb reprocessed the 5' RACE reads with MiXCR, giving one entry per CDR3 protein. The sample holds approximately 1,000,000 distinct CDR3 sequences, around two fifths seen once. Material: blood. The source of these receptors is a man aged 18-30 years in good health.

This clonotype was seen a handful of times. The chain joins TRBV27 to TRBJ1-2, with TRBD1 matching 11 bases. The CDR3 totals 14 residues. Germline V gene sequence: CDR1 MNHEY, CDR2 SMNVEV (reference sequence). Trimming removed 5 bases from V and 8 bases from J; junction bases left unmatched: 7. CDR3 amino acids: CASSAGQGAYGYTF. For the CDR3, the DNA is TGTGCCAGCAGTGCAGGACAGGGGGCCTACGGCTACACCTTC.

The chain joins TRBV4-3 to TRBJ1-4; a possible D gene is TRBD1 (6 bases). Germline lookup yields CDR1 LGHNA and CDR2 YSLEER. The V end lost 2 bases, the J end lost 8 bases, and 12 bases lay between the germline ends. The CDR3 has 14 amino acids. CDR3 loop: CASSQSGAEEKLFF. In DNA form, the CDR3 reads TGCGCCAGCAGCCAATCAGGGGCTGAGGAAAAACTGTTTTTT.

The sample holds a few counts of this clonotype. The V and J genes are TRBV29-1 and TRBJ1-1, with D possibly TRBD1 on 6 matching bases. The germline V and J ends were trimmed by 6 bases and 1 base, with 15 bases remaining between them. Germline assignment: CDR1 SQVTM and CDR2 ANQGSEA. The CDR3 consists of 14 residues. CDR3 loop: CSVANRASNTEAFF. CDR3 in DNA: TGCAGCGTAGCCAACAGGGCATCGAACACTGAAGCTTTCTTT.

V usage is TRBV7-9 and J usage is TRBJ2-2; D uncertain. This CDR3 comprises 12 residues. Germline values: CDR1 SEHNR, CDR2 FQNEAQ (reference sequence). V lost 0 bases and J 10 bases, leaving 6 bases between the germline ends. The CDR3 DNA reads as TGTGCCAGCAGCTTAGCCGGTGAGGAGCTGTTTTTT. Its protein product is CASSLAGEELFF.

Ten or more counts support this clonotype. This sequence joins TRBV4-1 and TRBJ1-2; D perhaps matches TRBD1 (5 bases). This CDR3 comprises 13 residues. Trimming took 4 bases from V and 3 from J, leaving 9 bases between them. Germline V CDR1 and CDR2: MGHRA, YSYEKL. The DNA of the CDR3 is TGCGCCAGCAGCCTCCGGGACGACTATGGCTACACCTTC. Translated, it gives CASSLRDDYGYTF.

The sample holds a few counts of this clonotype. The V call is TRBV7-9, the J call TRBJ1-4; possibly TRBD1 for D (5 bases). Trimming left V 3 bases short and J 8 bases short, with 7 bases between. The CDR3 runs 12 residues. From germline, CDR1 is SEHNR and CDR2 FQNEAQ (reference sequence). CDR3 sequence: CASSLKGEKLFF. The CDR3 DNA reads TGTGCCAGCAGCTTGAAGGGGGAAAAACTGTTTTTT.

V gene TRBV13 combines with J gene TRBJ1-4; no clear D. V was clipped by 3 bases and J by 7 bases, with 18 bases between them. The germline V gene has CDR1 PRHDT and CDR2 FYEKMQ (reference sequence). This CDR3 contains 16 residues. CDR3 nucleotides: TGTGCCAGCAGCTTGGTCCCGAATTTGGGTCGTGAAAAACTGTTTTTT. This encodes CASSLVPNLGREKLFF.

Only a few counts were recorded for this clonotype. The genes are TRBV30 and TRBJ2-7; D is unclear. In germline, CDR1 is GTSNPN, CDR2 SVGIG (reference sequence). V lost 2 bases and J lost 6, with 23 bases in between. The CDR3 is 16 amino acids. In DNA, the CDR3 is TGTGCCTGGAGTTCATCCCCTGGGCTAGTTGGCGGCGAGCAGTACTTC. It translates to CAWSSSPGLVGGEQYF. Supplemented by reference TRBV30 and TRBJ2-7, the full variable domain reads SQTIHQWPATLVQPVGSPLSLECTVEGTSNPNLYWYRQAAGRGLQLLFYSVGIGQISSEVPQNLSASRPQDRQFILSSKKLLLSDSGFYLCAWSSSPGLVGGEQYFGPGTRLTVT.

This chain connects TRBV10-3 to TRBJ2-7, with 9 bases lining up with TRBD1. This CDR3 is built from 16 residues. Germline V CDR1 and CDR2: ENHRY, SYGVKD. The V gene end was trimmed by 0 bases and the J gene end by 2 bases; junction bases not matched to a gene: 5. The CDR3 region has the DNA TGTGCCATCAGTGAGTCGATCGGGACAGGGACCTACGAGCAGTACTTC. Amino acid sequence: CAISESIGTGTYEQYF.

This clonotype has a handful of counts. This chain uses TRBV20-1 with TRBJ1-4; 12 bases are a match to TRBD1. J was trimmed by 8 bases and V by 2 bases; bases with no gene match: 15. Germline V gene lookup returns CDR1 DFQATT and CDR2 SNEGSKA (reference sequence). The CDR3 is 18 amino acids. The CDR3 sequence is CSARSIGTGGSLAEKLFF. The CDR3 region has the DNA TGCAGTGCTAGATCTATTGGGACAGGGGGCTCCCTTGCCGAAAAACTGTTTTTT.